This TCR beta chain comes out of a study of T cells in Graves' hyperthyroidism and ophthalmopathy (dated by TCRdb to between 2018 and 2020). For the study in its entirety: Peripheral blood samples were taken at the time of initial diagnosis, prior to any treatment. Thyroid tissue and blood T-cell repertoires from more than 5 Graves' hyperthyroidism patients were also compared in the study. Prospective prediction of ophthalmopathy was tested in an independent validation cohort of some 19 hyperthyroidism patients and 15 to 17 patients who later progressed to ophthalmopathy. The 75 to 100 discovery patients were randomly split 7:3 into training and test sets. Following sampling, methimazole starting at 30 mg daily was given to hyperthyroidism patients, and high-dose intravenous methylprednisolone was given to ophthalmopathy patients. To identify distinguishing TCR V-J signatures, a discovery cohort of around 100 patients was used, comprising 43 with Graves' ophthalmopathy and under 60 with stable Graves' hyperthyroidism. The paper describes TCR Vbeta CDR3 sequencing of fewer than 150 peripheral blood samples, made up of 40 to 45 ophthalmopathy patients, roughly 72 hyperthyroidism patients and 17 progressor patients.

Turning to this clonotype: The antigen it binds to is not known. Within one base of it there is no much larger clone, and no base qualities were kept.

Findings and caveats that apply to the study as a whole: In validation, the model predicted progression to ophthalmopathy a median of 6.5 months before onset, with roughly 68% sensitivity and 72.22% specificity. Sample size was not statistically predetermined, and blinding of investigators to group allocation was not performed. Blood samples also contained most of the expanded thyroid clonotypes (frequency above 0.001), which suggests that blood repertoires may reflect thyroid immune responses. A 13 V-J signature model separated ophthalmopathy from stable hyperthyroidism, with 87.88% sensitivity and roughly 81% specificity in cross-validation and 80%/75% in testing.

The TCR beta CDR3 regions were amplified from RNA transcripts. The TCR CDR3 was subjected to a first round of RT-PCR using the HTBI primer set and the Qiagen OneStep RT-PCR kit. The libraries were constructed in a second round of multiplex PCR and then size-selected and purified. Paired-end sequencing of the libraries was performed with 100 bp reads on an Illumina HiSeq2000. On the study's bioinformatics: SOAPnuke was used to process the raw data, throwing out any read that contained adapters or uncalled bases, had a mean Phred below 15, or lacked an exact constant-primer or identifier match. High-quality paired reads were merged with COPE v1.2.5, and unique nucleotide sequences were defined as clonotypes. MiTCR v1.1 was used to align the clonotypes against IMGT TRBV, TRBD and TRBJ reference segments. Analysis was restricted to V-J combinations with a frequency above 0.0001, which covered about 99% of repertoires. The TCS score was defined as the ratio of F50 (clonal expansion) to E x V (chaos), calculated using BLOSUM62-based TCRdist between CDR3 peptides within each V-J. Welch's t-statistics and random forest reduced 500 to 550 V-J features to 10 to 15, which were used in a naive Bayes classifier (R e1071). TCRdb reworked the public reads: Q25 trimming with fastp, MiXCR clone assembly, productive beta chains retained. Duplicate CDR3 protein sequences are folded into a single record with the most common DNA and genes. For this entry, the V and J calls and clone size follow TCRdb and not the study's own pipeline. A total of about 600,000 distinct CDR3 sequences appear in this sample, approximately 14% of them only once. About 7% of the sample comes from the top ten.

Ophthalmopathy patients had moderately to severely active disease, Clinical Activity Score of at least 3, NOSPECS grade of at least 4, and duration under 3 months. Any patient with an uncontrolled infection, another autoimmune disease, pregnancy or lactation was excluded. Diagnoses relied on clinical symptoms, serum thyroxine and TRAb, thyroid ultrasound and orbital computed tomography. Ficoll-Paque density gradient centrifugation was used to isolate PBMCs from about 10 ml of fresh peripheral blood. Trizol reagent was used to extract total RNA, and RNA quality was then checked on an Agilent 2100 Bioanalyzer. This TCR was sampled from a woman between 18 and 30 years old with Graves' ophthalmopathy. Specimen: blood.

The CDR3 loop reads CASSEPGFSKTQYF. The nucleotides are TGTGCCAGCAGTGAACCAGGGTTCTCGAAGACCCAGTACTTC. The receptor chain draws on TRBV25-1 and TRBJ2-5; the D gene is perhaps TRBD1, on 5 matching bases. The junction carries 13 bases between V and J, which are trimmed by 2 bases and 6 bases respectively. The germline V gene encodes CDR1 MGHDK and CDR2 SYGVNS. The CDR3 runs 14 amino acids, cysteine and phenylalanine included. The retained sequence is limited to the CDR3, 42 bases, with the frame set at the first base.